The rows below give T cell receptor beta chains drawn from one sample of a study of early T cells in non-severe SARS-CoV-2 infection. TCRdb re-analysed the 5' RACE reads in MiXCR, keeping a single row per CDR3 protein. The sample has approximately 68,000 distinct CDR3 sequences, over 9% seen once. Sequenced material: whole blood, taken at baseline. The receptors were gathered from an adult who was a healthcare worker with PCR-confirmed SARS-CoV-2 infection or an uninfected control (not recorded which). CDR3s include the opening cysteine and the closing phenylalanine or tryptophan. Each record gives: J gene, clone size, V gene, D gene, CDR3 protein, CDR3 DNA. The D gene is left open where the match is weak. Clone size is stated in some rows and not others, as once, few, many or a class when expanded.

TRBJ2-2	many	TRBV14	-	CASSQESQDRQGTGELFF	TGTGCCAGCAGCCAAGAGAGTCAAGACAGACAAGGCACCGGGGAGCTGTTTTTT
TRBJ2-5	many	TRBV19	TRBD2	CASSISGTSGQETQYF	TGTGCCAGTAGTATATCCGGGACTAGCGGCCAAGAGACCCAGTACTTC
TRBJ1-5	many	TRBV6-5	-	CASRVSWGNNQPQHF	TGTGCCAGCAGGGTTTCGTGGGGGAACAATCAGCCCCAGCATTTT
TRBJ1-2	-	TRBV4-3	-	CASSQTGTNYGYTF	TGCGCCAGCAGCCAAACAGGGACAAACTATGGCTACACCTTC
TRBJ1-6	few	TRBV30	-	CAWSTLGGNSPLHF	TGTGCCTGGAGCACTCTAGGAGGAAATTCACCCCTCCACTTT
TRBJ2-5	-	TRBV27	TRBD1	CASSSSTGQETQYF	TGTGCCAGCAGTTCCTCGACAGGGCAAGAGACCCAGTACTTC
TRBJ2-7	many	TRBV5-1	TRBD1	CASSYNPYGTGESDEQYF	TGCGCCAGCAGCTACAACCCGTACGGGACAGGGGAGTCAGACGAGCAGTACTTC
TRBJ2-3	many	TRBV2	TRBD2	CASSEALPGGADTQYF	TGTGCCAGCAGTGAAGCGCTTCCGGGGGGTGCAGATACGCAGTATTTT
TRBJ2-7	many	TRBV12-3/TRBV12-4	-	CASSLAWGRGSYEQYF	TGTGCCAGCAGTTTAGCGTGGGGCAGGGGATCCTACGAGCAGTACTTC
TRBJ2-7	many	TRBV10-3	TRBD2	CAIGLAGDSYEQYF	TGTGCCATCGGACTAGCGGGGGACTCCTACGAGCAGTACTTC
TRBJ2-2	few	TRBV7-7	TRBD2	CASSLDLASGENGELFF	TGTGCCAGCAGCTTAGATTTGGCTAGCGGGGAAAACGGGGAGCTGTTTTTT
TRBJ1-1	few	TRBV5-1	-	CASSSLQREVPEAFF	TGCGCCAGCAGCTCTCTACAGAGGGAGGTTCCAGAAGCTTTCTTT